This TCR beta chain was recovered during a study of identical twins. TCRdb re-derived calls from the 5' RACE reads in MiXCR, one entry per CDR3 protein. The data contain fewer than 900,000 distinct CDR3 sequences, 18% of them seen just once; the ten biggest clones take up roughly 13%. In addition, the sample was reused for a study of T cells expressing NK-cell markers. That source adds: In sorted CD3+CD56+NKG2C+, CD3+CD56+NKG2C- and CD3+CD56-NKG2C+ T cells, TCR beta repertoires were obtained.

The source is a woman aged 18-35 years in good health. The source material was PBMCs.

The CDR3 DNA sequence: TGTGCCAGCAGTGAATGGGGGCTAGCGGGTAGTACCGGGGAGCTGTTTTTT. It translates to CASSEWGLAGSTGELFF. This chain connects TRBV2 to TRBJ2-2; 8 bases are a match to TRBD2. The CDR3 spans 17 residues. Losses at the gene ends were 2 bases for V and 5 bases for J; bases not matched to a gene: 10. CDR1 and CDR2 (germline): SNHLY, FYNNEI.